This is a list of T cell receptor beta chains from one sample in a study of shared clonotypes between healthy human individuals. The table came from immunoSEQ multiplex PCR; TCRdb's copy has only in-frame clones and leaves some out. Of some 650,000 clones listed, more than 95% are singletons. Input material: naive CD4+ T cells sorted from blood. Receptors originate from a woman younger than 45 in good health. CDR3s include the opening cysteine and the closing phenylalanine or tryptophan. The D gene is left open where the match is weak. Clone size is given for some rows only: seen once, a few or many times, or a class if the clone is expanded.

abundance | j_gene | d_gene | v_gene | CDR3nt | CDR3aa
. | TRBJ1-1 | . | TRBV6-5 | TGTGCCAGCAGTTACGGGGGCAAGTCAAACACTGAAGCTTTCTTT | CASSYGGKSNTEAFF
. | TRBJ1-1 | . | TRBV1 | TGCACCAGCAGCCAAGTCCCCGGGAGCACTGAAGCTTTCTTT | CTSSQVPGSTEAFF
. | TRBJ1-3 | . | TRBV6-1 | TGTGCCAGCATAAAGGAGTCTGGAAACACCATATATTTT | CASIKESGNTIYF
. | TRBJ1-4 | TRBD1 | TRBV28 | TGTGCCAGCACGGGGACAGGGGCCGGGCATGAAAAACTGTTTTTT | CASTGTGAGHEKLFF
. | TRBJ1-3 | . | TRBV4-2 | TGTGCCAGCAGCCAATCCTCAGGCTCCTCTGGAAACACCATATATTTT | CASSQSSGSSGNTIYF
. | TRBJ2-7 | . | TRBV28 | TGTGCCAGCAGTTTAACCCGACAGGAGTACGAGCAGTACTTC | CASSLTRQEYEQYF
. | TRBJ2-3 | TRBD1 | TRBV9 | TGTGCCAGCAGCGTAGCAGGGGGAGTAAGAGATACGCAGTATTTT | CASSVAGGVRDTQYF
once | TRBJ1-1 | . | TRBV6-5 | TGTGCCAGCGGCCGGACTGAAGCTTTCTTT | CASGRTEAFF
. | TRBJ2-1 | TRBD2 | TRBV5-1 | TGCGCCAGCAGCCCGGGAGGGGGGAGCTCCTACAATGAGCAGTTCTTC | CASSPGGGSSYNEQFF
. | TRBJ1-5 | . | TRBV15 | TGTGCCACCAGCAGCTATAGGACAGGCAATCAGCCCCAGCATTTT | CATSSYRTGNQPQHF
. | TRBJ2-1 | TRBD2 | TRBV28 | TGTGCCAGCAGTTTATTGGGACTAGCGGGAAGGAGCTCCTACAATGAGCAGTTCTTC | CASSLLGLAGRSSYNEQFF
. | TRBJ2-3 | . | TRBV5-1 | TGCGCCAGCCGCGGCACAGATACGCAGTATTTT | CASRGTDTQYF
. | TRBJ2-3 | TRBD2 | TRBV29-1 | TGCAGCTTACAAAGGGTAGCGGGAGTAGCGGATACGCAGTATTTT | CSLQRVAGVADTQYF
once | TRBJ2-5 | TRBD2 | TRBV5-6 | TGTGCCAGCAGCCTGCTAGCGGGAGGTACCCAGTACTTC | CASSLLAGGTQYF
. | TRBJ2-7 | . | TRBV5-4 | TGTGCCAGCAGCCCGGCAGGAAGGGACGAGCAGTACTTC | CASSPAGRDEQYF
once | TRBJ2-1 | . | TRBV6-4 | TGTGCCAGCAGTGAGACGACGGGAGTCTTGCAGTTCTTC | CASSETTGVLQFF
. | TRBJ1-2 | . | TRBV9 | TGTGCCAGCAGCGTAGTCCCGGACACCCATGGCTACACCTTC | CASSVVPDTHGYTF
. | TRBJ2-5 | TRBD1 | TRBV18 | TGTGCCAGCTCACCACGAAGGGGGCATCAGGAGACCCAGTACTTC | CASSPRRGHQETQYF
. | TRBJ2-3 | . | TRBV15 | TGTGCCACCAGGCGCGGACCGGTCACAGATACGCAGTATTTT | CATRRGPVTDTQYF
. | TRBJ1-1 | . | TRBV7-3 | TGTGCCAGCAGCCCAACAGTGGCGGGGAGTTCTGAAGCTTTCTTT | CASSPTVAGSSEAFF
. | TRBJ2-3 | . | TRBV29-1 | TGCAGCGTTGGTGGGGTAAGCACAGATACGCAGTATTTT | CSVGGVSTDTQYF
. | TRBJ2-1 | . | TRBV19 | TGTGCCAGTAGTATTTTTCTGGGGGAGCAGTTCTTC | CASSIFLGEQFF
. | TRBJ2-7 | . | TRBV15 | TGTGCCACCAGCAGAGACCCATACGAGCAGTACTTC | CATSRDPYEQYF
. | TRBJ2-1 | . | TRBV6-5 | TGTGCCAGCAGTTACTCGAACCCCCAAAGCGGTGGGCAGTTCTTC | CASSYSNPQSGGQFF
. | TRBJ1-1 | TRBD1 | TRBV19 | TGTGCCGCCCGGGACAGTGGCTTGAACACTGAAGCTTTCTTT | CAARDSGLNTEAFF
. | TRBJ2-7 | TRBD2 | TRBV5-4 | TGTGCCAGCAGCCTCAGGACTAGCGGGAGTTACGAGCAGTACTTC | CASSLRTSGSYEQYF
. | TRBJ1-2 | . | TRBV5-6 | TGTGCCAGCAGTATACAGGGCCGGGCGGGTGGCTACACCTTC | CASSIQGRAGGYTF
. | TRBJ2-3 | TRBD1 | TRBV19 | TGTGCCAGTAGTATGTCCCGGGACAGGGTATGGGCCACAGATACGCAGTATTTT | CASSMSRDRVWATDTQYF
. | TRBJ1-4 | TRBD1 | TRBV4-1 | TGCGCCAGCAGCCAAGATAGACAGGGGGTTCGAACTAATGAAAAACTGTTTTTT | CASSQDRQGVRTNEKLFF
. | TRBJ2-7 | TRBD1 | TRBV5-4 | TGTGCCAGCAGCTTCTCAGGGGGACCGTCCTACGAGCAGTACTTC | CASSFSGGPSYEQYF
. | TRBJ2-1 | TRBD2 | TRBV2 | TGTGCCAGCAGTGCTGTTCTAGCGGGACGAACCAATGAGCAGTTCTTC | CASSAVLAGRTNEQFF
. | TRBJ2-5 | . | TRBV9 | TGTGCCAGCAGCGTAGGGCTTCAAGAGACCCAGTACTTC | CASSVGLQETQYF
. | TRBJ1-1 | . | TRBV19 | TGTGCCAGTAGTGCACCGGGACGGGTCATGAACACTGAAGCTTTCTTT | CASSAPGRVMNTEAFF
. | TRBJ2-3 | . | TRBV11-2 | TGTGCCAGCAGCTTATGGCTAGGGACCTTTCCAGATACGCAGTATTTT | CASSLWLGTFPDTQYF
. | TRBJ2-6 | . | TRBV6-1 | TGTGCCACCCGTTTCTCTGGGGCCAACGTCCTGACTTTC | CATRFSGANVLTF
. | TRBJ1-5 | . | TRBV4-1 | TGCGCCAGCAGCCCCCACGGGGCTGTTGTCAATCAGCCCCAGCATTTT | CASSPHGAVVNQPQHF
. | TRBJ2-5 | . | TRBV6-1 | TGTGCCAGCAGTGAACGCCAGACCCAAGAGACCCAGTACTTC | CASSERQTQETQYF
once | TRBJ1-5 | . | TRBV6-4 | TGTGCCAGCAGTTACAGGGTTCTCAATCAGCCCCAGCATTTT | CASSYRVLNQPQHF
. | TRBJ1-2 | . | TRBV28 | TGTGCCAGCACCTTAGAGGACAGCTATGGCTACACCTTC | CASTLEDSYGYTF
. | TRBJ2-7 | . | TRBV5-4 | TGTGCCAGCAGCCCATTCGGCGGGCAGCAACCCTACGAGCAGTACTTC | CASSPFGGQQPYEQYF